This T cell receptor beta chain was sequenced in a study of long-term antiretroviral therapy in people with HIV. Study details: Specimens dating back about a decade before the 2015 immediate-ART recommendation are the oldest included. General study points: Regardless of time point, clones expanded before ART dominated the repertoire. The range of CDR3 lengths in HIV repertoires proved narrower than that found in controls.

Researchers report immunoSEQ v3.0 was run at survey level. Assay used: immunoSEQ multiplex PCR; TCRdb lists only in-frame clones, some missing. The data show tens of thousands of clones, approximately 95% seen once. V was shortened by 0 bases and J by 7 bases, with 4 bases between the two germline ends. The germline CDR1 and CDR2 sequences are WNHNN and SYGVQD (reference sequence). The CDR3 is 12 amino acids. Points on this clone: The target antigen is unknown.

Sequences were derived from unsorted PBMCs, sampled 5.3 years after starting antiretroviral therapy. The chain combines TRBV10-1 with TRBJ1-5; D gene unclear. The sequence came from a middle-aged man with HIV. The CDR3 nucleotides read TGCGCCAGCAGTGAGTCTAACCAGCCCCAGCATTTT. Amino acids: CASSESNQPQHF.